The 23 T cell receptor beta chains in this list originate from one sample, sequenced in a study of shared clonotypes between healthy human individuals. Sequencing was performed with immunoSEQ multiplex PCR; in TCRdb, only in-frame clones are kept and a portion is missing. The profile shows fewer than 700,000 clones, around 77% of them singletons. The source material was PBMCs. The origin of the receptors is a middle-aged woman in good health. Some clones in this sample may be carry-over from other donors' samples.

V is TRBV27 and J is TRBJ1-2, with D possibly being TRBD1 (5 bases). Germline CDR1 MNHEY, CDR2 SMNVEV (reference sequence). The CDR3 loop spans 13 amino acids. The germline V and J ends were trimmed by 5 bases and 2 bases, with 9 bases remaining between them. As DNA, the CDR3 is TGTGCCAGCAGTGGTGCAGGGAACTATGGCTACACCTTC. It translates to CASSGAGNYGYTF.

This chain uses TRBV5-1 with TRBJ1-1; D is unresolved. Trimming cost V 3 bases and J 7 bases, with 10 bases left between them. This CDR3 has 12 amino acids. CDR1 and CDR2 from the germline V gene are SGHRS and YFSETQ. The CDR3 nucleotides read TGCGCCAGCAGCTACCCGGGAGGTGAAGCTTTCTTT. Translated: CASSYPGGEAFF.

The CDR3 DNA sequence: TGTGCCAGCAGCGGAGACAGGGAGTTGGATCAGCCCCAGCATTTT. Translating gives CASSGDRELDQPQHF. The rearrangement uses TRBV6-1 and TRBJ1-5; the match to TRBD1 covers 7 bases. The CDR3 length is 15 residues. With 6 bases clipped from V and 5 bases from J, the junction kept 10 bases outside the gene matches. CDR1 is MNHNS and CDR2 is SASEGT in the germline V gene.

This clone has only a few counts. V usage is TRBV5-1 and J usage is TRBJ2-5; 11 positions match TRBD1. V dropped 1 base and J dropped 5; count of bases not matched to a gene: 7. Germline V lookup: CDR1 SGHRS, CDR2 YFSETQ. CDR3 length: 16 residues. CDR3 nucleotides: TGCGCCAGCAGCTTGATTTTTGGGACAGGGGGGGAGACCCAGTACTTC. Its translation is CASSLIFGTGGETQYF.

This clone showed up many times. For the CDR3, the DNA is TGTGCCATCAGTGAGGAGGGTTCAGCTGGCTACACCTTC. It translates to CAISEEGSAGYTF. This rearrangement joins TRBV10-3 to TRBJ1-2; D unresolved. The CDR3 contains 13 residues. From germline, CDR1 is ENHRY and CDR2 SYGVKD. Trimming left V 2 bases short and J 7 bases short, with 11 bases between.

The V gene is TRBV11-2, the J gene TRBJ1-1, with 8 bases fitting TRBD1. The CDR3 is 15 residues long. The J segment lost 5 bases and the V segment lost 5 bases, leaving 10 bases of the junction unmatched. The V gene's germline CDR1 is SGHAT and CDR2 FQNNGV. CDR3: CASSPAPNRGTEAFF. The CDR3 DNA sequence: TGTGCCAGCAGCCCCGCCCCCAACAGGGGGACTGAAGCTTTCTTT.

This clone was detected a few times. CDR3 region: CASSLGVGNEQFF. CDR3 bases: TGTGCCAGCAGCTTGGGAGTCGGGAATGAGCAGTTCTTC. The gene calls are TRBV5-8 and TRBJ2-1; D call uncertain. The germline V gene encodes CDR1 SGHTS and CDR2 YDEGEE. V was clipped by 0 bases and J by 7 bases, with 8 bases between them. The CDR3 runs 13 residues. Together with reference TRBV5-8 and TRBJ2-1, the CDR3 gives the full variable domain: EAGVTQSPTHLIKTRGQQATLRCSPISGHTSVYWYQQALGLGLQFLLWYDEGEERNRGNFPPRFSGRQFPNYSSELNVNALELEDSALYLCASSLGVGNEQFFGPGTRLTVL.

This sequence joins TRBV11-2 and TRBJ1-1, with 7 bases lining up with TRBD1. The length of the CDR3 is 16 residues. With V trimmed by 2 bases and J by 1 base, 7 bases remained unmatched. Germline lookup yields CDR1 SGHAT and CDR2 FQNNGV. The CDR3 region is CASSLRRTGGNTEAFF. DNA of the CDR3: TGTGCCAGCAGCTTACGCCGGACAGGAGGGAACACTGAAGCTTTCTTT.

The chain links TRBV9 to TRBJ2-3, with TRBD2 identical over 7 bases. Germline values: CDR1 SGDLS, CDR2 YYNGEE. The CDR3 contains 17 residues. With 0 bases clipped from V and 3 bases from J, the junction kept 10 bases outside the gene matches. In nucleotides, the CDR3 is TGTGCCAGCAGCGTAGCTCAAGCAGGGAGGGGAACAGATACGCAGTATTTT. Amino acid sequence: CASSVAQAGRGTDTQYF.

This clone was seen just once. This CDR3 is also generated by other DNA sequences in the sample. The rearrangement joins TRBV7-2 to TRBJ2-1; D is undetermined. Germline assignment: CDR1 SGHTA and CDR2 FQGNSA. Trimming cost V 0 bases and J 1 base, with 7 bases left between them. The CDR3 has 15 residues. This CDR3 reads CASSLAGSSYNEQFF. The CDR3 DNA sequence: TGTGCCAGCAGCTTAGCGGGGTCTTCCTACAATGAGCAGTTCTTC. The variable domain in full, with the rest retrieved from reference TRBV7-2 and TRBJ2-1, is GAGVSQSPSNKVTEKGKDVELRCDPISGHTALYWYRQSLGQGLEFLIYFQGNSAPDKSGLPSDRFSAERTGGSVSTLTIQRTQQEDSAVYLCASSLAGSSYNEQFFGPGTRLTVL.

CDR3 in DNA: TGCAGCGTGGTCGGTGGGACAGGGTTTACTGAAGCTTTCTTT. Protein: CSVVGGTGFTEAFF. The chain recombines TRBV29-1 with TRBJ1-1, with 9 bases fitting TRBD1. The trim removed 6 bases at V and 5 bases at J, leaving 10 bases unmatched. The CDR3 is 14 residues long. Germline CDR1 is SQVTM and CDR2 is ANQGSEA.

This clone has just one count. A much larger clone is a single base away; this may be a read error. The chain carries TRBV9 and TRBJ2-1, with D hard to call. Trimming pared 3 bases from V and 3 bases from J, leaving 1 base between. In germline, CDR1 is SGDLS, CDR2 YYNGEE. The CDR3 is 11 amino acids. The CDR3 is CASSGYNEQFF. In nucleotides, the CDR3 is TGTGCCAGCAGCGGCTACAATGAGCAGTTCTTC.

The DNA for the CDR3 is TGTGCCAGCAGTAGAAACTGGGGTGCTCTCGATAGCAATCAGCCCCAGCATTTT. Translated: CASSRNWGALDSNQPQHF. The rearrangement uses TRBV7-9 and TRBJ1-5; D is unresolved. Germline values: CDR1 SEHNR, CDR2 FQNEAQ (reference sequence). The V and J ends lost 6 bases and 0 bases respectively, with 21 bases between them. The CDR3 consists of 18 residues.

The gene calls are TRBV5-8 and TRBJ2-7; 10 bases fit TRBD2. The germline gives CDR1 SGHTS, CDR2 YDEGEE. Trimming removed 4 bases from V and 7 bases from J; junction bases left unmatched: 17. CDR3 length: 17 residues. The CDR3 protein is CASSRDSGRLSLREQYF. CDR3 DNA sequence: TGTGCCAGCAGCCGGGATAGCGGGAGGCTTTCCCTTAGAGAGCAGTACTTC.

V and J are TRBV7-3 and TRBJ2-1; 8 bases fit TRBD2. The V gene end was trimmed by 5 bases and the J gene end by 4 bases; junction bases not matched to a gene: 10. This CDR3 has 16 residues. Germline V gene data show CDR1 as SGHTA and CDR2 as FQGTGA. As DNA, the CDR3 is TGTGCCAGCAGCCGACCCGGGGCTAGCGGGTACAATGAGCAGTTCTTC. This translates into CASSRPGASGYNEQFF.

This clone has only one observation. V gene TRBV13 combines with J gene TRBJ1-2; the D is unclear. Germline V gene lookup returns CDR1 PRHDT and CDR2 FYEKMQ (reference sequence). V shed 0 bases and J shed 0 bases, with 8 bases lying between them. This CDR3 spans 15 amino acids. CDR3 nucleotides: TGTGCCAGCAGCTTAGGCCTTGGAACTAACTATGGCTACACCTTC. Encoded protein: CASSLGLGTNYGYTF.

This clone was counted a few times. This specimen includes other DNA sequences encoding the same CDR3. V is TRBV5-5 and J is TRBJ2-6; D might be TRBD1 (5 bases). Germline assignment: CDR1 SGHKS and CDR2 YYEKEE (reference sequence). The CDR3 has 15 amino acids. Trimming cost V 2 bases and J 2 bases, with 8 bases left between them. CDR3 nucleotides: TGTGCCAGCAGCTTACCAGGGCCTGGGGCCAACGTCCTGACTTTC. This sequence encodes CASSLPGPGANVLTF.

V gene TRBV9 combines with J gene TRBJ1-1; the D is unclear. Germline lookup yields CDR1 SGDLS and CDR2 YYNGEE. V was shortened by 3 bases and J by 1 base, with 13 bases between the two germline ends. There are 15 residues in the CDR3. The CDR3 sequence: CASSDEGFGNTEAFF. The CDR3 DNA sequence: TGTGCCAGCAGCGACGAGGGATTTGGGAACACTGAAGCTTTCTTT.

The J gene is TRBJ2-3, the V gene TRBV13; 7 bases match TRBD2. The germline V gene encodes CDR1 PRHDT and CDR2 FYEKMQ (reference sequence). CDR3 size: 14 residues. J lost 1 base, V lost 2 bases, and 0 bases had no gene match. CDR3: CASSLTSGTDTQYF. CDR3 DNA sequence: TGTGCCAGCAGCTTAACTAGCGGCACAGATACGCAGTATTTT.

The genes are TRBV27 and TRBJ1-6; D is possibly TRBD1 (5 bases). From germline, CDR1 is MNHEY and CDR2 SMNVEV (reference sequence). V lost 4 bases and J 14 bases, leaving 9 bases between the germline ends. This CDR3 comprises 11 residues. CDR3: CASSSTGTLHF. Written as DNA, the CDR3 is TGTGCCAGCAGTTCCACAGGTACCCTCCACTTT.

Of note for this clone: One end of the junction is discordant with germline, which a read error may explain. This specimen includes other DNA sequences encoding the same CDR3. V gene TRBV2 combines with J gene TRBJ1-2, with 8 bases lining up with TRBD1. In germline, CDR1 is SNHLY, CDR2 FYNNEI. This CDR3 spans 14 amino acids. The CDR3 DNA reads as TGCGCCAGCAGAGCGCAGGGGGCGGGCTATGGCTACACCTTC. Amino acids: CASRAQGAGYGYTF.

This sequence joins TRBV5-1 and TRBJ2-2, with TRBD2 identical over 7 bases. The V segment lost 3 bases and the J segment 4 bases; nucleotides outside the gene matches: 9. The CDR3 is made up of 16 amino acids. Germline V gives CDR1 SGHRS, CDR2 YFSETQ. CDR3 sequence: CASSSIGGWSTGELFF. The CDR3 bases are TGCGCCAGCAGCTCAATCGGGGGGTGGAGCACCGGGGAGCTGTTTTTT.

The genes are TRBV11-2 and TRBJ2-4; 10 nucleotides line up with TRBD2. The CDR3 is 16 amino acids. The germline V gene encodes CDR1 SGHAT and CDR2 FQNNGV. V was clipped by 3 bases and J by 5 bases; unmatched bases: 7. Written as DNA, the CDR3 is TGTGCCAGCAGCTTTCTACAGACTAGCGGGCAAAACATTCAGTACTTC. It yields the protein CASSFLQTSGQNIQYF.